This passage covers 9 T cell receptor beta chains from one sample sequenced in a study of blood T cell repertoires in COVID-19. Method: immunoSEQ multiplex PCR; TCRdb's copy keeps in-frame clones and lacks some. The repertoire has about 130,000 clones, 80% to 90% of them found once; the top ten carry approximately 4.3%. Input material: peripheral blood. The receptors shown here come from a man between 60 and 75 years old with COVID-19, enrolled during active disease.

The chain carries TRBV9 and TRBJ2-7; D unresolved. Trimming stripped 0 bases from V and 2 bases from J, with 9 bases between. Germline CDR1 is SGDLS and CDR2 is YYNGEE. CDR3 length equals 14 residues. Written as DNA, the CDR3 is TGTGCCAGCAGCGTAGGGGCCATTACCTACGAGCAGTACTTC. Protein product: CASSVGAITYEQYF.

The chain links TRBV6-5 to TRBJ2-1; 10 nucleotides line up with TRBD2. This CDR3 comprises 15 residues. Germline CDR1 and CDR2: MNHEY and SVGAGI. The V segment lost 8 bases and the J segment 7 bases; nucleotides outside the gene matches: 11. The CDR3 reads CASLNSGGRGNEQFF. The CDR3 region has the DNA TGTGCCAGCTTAAATAGCGGGGGGCGTGGGAATGAGCAGTTCTTC.

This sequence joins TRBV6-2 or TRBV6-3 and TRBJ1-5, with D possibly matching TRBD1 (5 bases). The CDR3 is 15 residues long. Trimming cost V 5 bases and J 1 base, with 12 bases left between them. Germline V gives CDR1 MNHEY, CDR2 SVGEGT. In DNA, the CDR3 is TGTGCCAGCAGTAGAAGGACAACAAGCAATCAGCCCCAGCATTTT. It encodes CASSRRTTSNQPQHF.

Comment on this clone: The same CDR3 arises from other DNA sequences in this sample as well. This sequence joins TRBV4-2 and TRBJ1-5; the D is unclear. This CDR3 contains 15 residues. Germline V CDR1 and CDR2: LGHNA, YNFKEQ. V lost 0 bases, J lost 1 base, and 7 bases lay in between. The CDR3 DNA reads TGTGCCAGCAGCCAAGATTCGGGAAGCAATCAGCCCCAGCATTTT. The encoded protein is CASSQDSGSNQPQHF.

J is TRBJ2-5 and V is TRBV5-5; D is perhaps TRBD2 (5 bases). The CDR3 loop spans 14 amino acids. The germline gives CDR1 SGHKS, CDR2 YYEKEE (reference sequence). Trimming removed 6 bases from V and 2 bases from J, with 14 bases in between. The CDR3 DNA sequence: TGTGCCAGCACCAAGAGGGAGACGCAAGAGACCCAGTACTTC. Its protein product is CASTKRETQETQYF.

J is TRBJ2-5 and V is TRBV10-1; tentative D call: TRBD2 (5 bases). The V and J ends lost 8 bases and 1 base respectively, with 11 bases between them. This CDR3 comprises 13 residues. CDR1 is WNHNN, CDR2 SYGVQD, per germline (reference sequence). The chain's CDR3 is CASGGLSQETQYF. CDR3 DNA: TGCGCCAGCGGCGGACTCTCCCAAGAGACCCAGTACTTC.

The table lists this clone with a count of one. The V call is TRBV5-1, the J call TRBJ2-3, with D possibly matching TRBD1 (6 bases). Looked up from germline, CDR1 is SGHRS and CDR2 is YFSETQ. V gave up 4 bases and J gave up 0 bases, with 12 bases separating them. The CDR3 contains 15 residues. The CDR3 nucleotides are TGCGCCAGCAGCGTTGGGGACACCAGCACAGATACGCAGTATTTT. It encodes CASSVGDTSTDTQYF.

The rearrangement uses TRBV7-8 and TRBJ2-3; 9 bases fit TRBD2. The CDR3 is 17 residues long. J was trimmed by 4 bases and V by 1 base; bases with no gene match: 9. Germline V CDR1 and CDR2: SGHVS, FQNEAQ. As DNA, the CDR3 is TGTGCCAGCAGCTTAGTTGGAAAGCGGGGGGCTTCAGATACGCAGTATTTT. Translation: CASSLVGKRGASDTQYF.

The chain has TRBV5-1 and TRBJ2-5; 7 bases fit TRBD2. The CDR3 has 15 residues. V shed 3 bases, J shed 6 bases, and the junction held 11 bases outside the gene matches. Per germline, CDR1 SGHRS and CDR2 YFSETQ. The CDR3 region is CASSSSGTTEQTQYF. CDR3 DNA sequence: TGCGCCAGCAGCTCCTCCGGGACTACCGAGCAGACCCAGTACTTC.